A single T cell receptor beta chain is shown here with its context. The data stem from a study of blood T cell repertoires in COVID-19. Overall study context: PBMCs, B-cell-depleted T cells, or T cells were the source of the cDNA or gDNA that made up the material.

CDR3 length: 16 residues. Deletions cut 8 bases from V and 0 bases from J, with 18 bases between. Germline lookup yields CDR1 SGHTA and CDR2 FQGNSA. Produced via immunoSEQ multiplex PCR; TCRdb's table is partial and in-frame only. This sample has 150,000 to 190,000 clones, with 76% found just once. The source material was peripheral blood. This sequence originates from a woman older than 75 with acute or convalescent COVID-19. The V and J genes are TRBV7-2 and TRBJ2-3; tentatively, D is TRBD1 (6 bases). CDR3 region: CASCTRVTGSTDTQYF. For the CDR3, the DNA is TGTGCCAGCTGTACAAGGGTGACAGGCAGCACAGATACGCAGTATTTT. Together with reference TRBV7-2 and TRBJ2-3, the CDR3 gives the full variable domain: GAGVSQSPSNKVTEKGKDVELRCDPISGHTALYWYRQSLGQGLEFLIYFQGNSAPDKSGLPSDRFSAERTGGSVSTLTIQRTQQEDSAVYLCASCTRVTGSTDTQYFGPGTRLTVL.